The subject of this entry is one TCR beta chain. The antigen is unknown. Measured with immunoSEQ multiplex PCR; TCRdb has only the in-frame clones, and not every one. The top ten hold about 1% of the sample, which has over a million clones, roughly 96% seen once. After removal of 0 bases from V and 12 bases from J, the junction contained 14 bases not matched to a gene. Germline lookup yields CDR1 SGHDT and CDR2 YYEEEE. The CDR3 spans 16 residues. The entry originates in a study of shared clonotypes between healthy human individuals. General observations from the study: Clonotype sharing across donors was expected to vary with sequencing depth.

Sequenced material: naive CD4+ T cells sorted from blood. Documented subset: CD45RA+ positively selected. The origin of this receptor is a man aged 25-40 years in good health. The V gene is TRBV5-6, the J gene TRBJ1-5, with 8 nucleotides matching TRBD1. The chain's CDR3 is CASSLESGQGESVQHF. The CDR3 DNA reads as TGTGCCAGCAGCTTGGAGAGTGGACAGGGAGAATCAGTCCAGCATTTT. Full variable domain (remainder filled in from reference TRBV5-6 and TRBJ1-5): DAGVTQSPTHLIKTRGQQVTLRCSPKSGHDTVSWYQQALGQGPQFIFQYYEEEERQRGNFPDRFSGHQFPNYSSELNVNALLLGDSALYLCASSLESGQGESVQHFGDGTRLSIL.